Listed below are T cell receptor beta chains from one sample, sequenced in a study of T cell changes during pregnancy in multiple sclerosis. This table comes from immunoSEQ multiplex PCR, and its TCRdb copy is limited to in-frame clones, with some not included. The data contain around 92,000 clones, 93% of them singletons. The specimen comprised peripheral blood, sampled after pregnancy. The source of these receptors is a female donor with multiple sclerosis, enrolled in a pregnancy study. The CDR3 runs from the conserved cysteine through the conserved F or W. The order of the fields is V gene, J gene, CDR3 protein.

TRBV27	TRBJ2-6	CASSSQGGAATSGSSGANVLTF
TRBV2	TRBJ2-5	CASRTSGPQETQYF
TRBV19	TRBJ2-1	CARKPGLAGEEDNEQFF
TRBV2	TRBJ1-2	CASSSRDRGPYGYTF
TRBV18	TRBJ2-5	CASSPLPPAGQVSLSQETQYF
TRBV19	TRBJ2-7	CASSTRTGNEQYF
TRBV5-5	TRBJ2-3	CASSSVTGGPSDTQYF
TRBV27	TRBJ2-1	CASSSGTSGHYNEQFF
TRBV5-1	TRBJ1-1	CASSLDGIMNTEAFF
TRBV10-3	TRBJ2-7	CAISEPGQGISYEQYF
TRBV5-6	TRBJ2-7	CASRKYQGYEQYF
TRBV5-4	TRBJ2-3	CASSYASGRIADTQYF
TRBV15	TRBJ2-7	CATSSPTIPGRVRF
TRBV5-1	TRBJ2-7	CASSSADRGHEQYF
TRBV5-1	TRBJ1-4	CASKPGQGNEKLFF
TRBV6-1	TRBJ2-7	CASSVADRLYEQYF
TRBV2	TRBJ2-7	CASSESHLTSGYEQYF
TRBV30	TRBJ1-2	CAWTGPYGYTF
TRBV19	TRBJ2-1	CASSIDLTYNEQFF
TRBV27	TRBJ2-1	CASSLSILAGDDEQFF
TRBV14	TRBJ2-5	CASSQLRQGPWTQYF
TRBV29-1	TRBJ2-7	CSVPPLYEQYF
TRBV29-1	TRBJ2-5	CAGTPYQETQYF
TRBV4-2	TRBJ1-1	CASSQDAVGQNEAFF